What follows is one T cell receptor beta chain and its context. The antigen remains unidentified. V lost 5 bases, J lost 5 bases, and 15 bases lay in between. The V gene's germline CDR1 is PRHDT and CDR2 FYEKMQ (reference sequence). The CDR3 is made up of 14 amino acids. The sample originates from a study of STAT3 mutations in large granular lymphocyte leukemia. For the study at large: Roughly half of the longitudinally sequenced T-LGLL patients carried detectable canonical activating STAT3 mutations. Roughly two fifths of treated T-LGLL patients showed hematologic response to immunosuppression.

The study, taken as a whole, reports: Clonal expansion was inferred from other time points because no sample existed at each clone's first appearance. Every T-cell large granular lymphocyte leukemia patient had at least one immunodominant TCR beta clonotype. Sampling intervals varied between patients and samples.

The assay was immunoSEQ multiplex PCR, and TCRdb's table has in-frame clones only and misses some. The top ten hold roughly 13% of the sample, which has 30,000 to 40,000 clones, around 85% seen once. This chain connects TRBV13 to TRBJ1-1, with D perhaps matching TRBD1 (5 bases). Sequenced material: peripheral blood mononuclear cells. The sequence was collected from a man between 60 and 75 years old with T-cell large granular lymphocyte leukemia. Some clones in this sample may be carry-over from other donors' samples. This chain's CDR3 is CASSLGRGLTEAFF. The CDR3 region has the DNA TGTGCCAGCAGCCTGGGGCGGGGATTAACTGAAGCTTTCTTT.